A single sample gave rise to the 8 T cell receptor beta chains below, sequenced in a study of T cell responses to AZD1222 COVID-19 vaccine. Repertoires were generated with immunoSEQ multiplex PCR, while TCRdb's copy carries only in-frame clones and drops some. Among roughly 180,000 clones listed, around 87% were seen once. Sample: peripheral blood, taken on day 0 of MenACWY control vaccination. All receptors come from an adult in good health.

The rearrangement joins TRBV19 to TRBJ2-3; the match to TRBD1 covers 10 bases. The CDR3 totals 14 residues. The germline V gene has CDR1 LNHDA and CDR2 SQIVND (reference sequence). Unmatched junction bases numbered 4, after V lost 4 bases and J lost 6 bases. CDR3: CASSRQGASDTQYF. For the CDR3, the DNA is TGTGCCAGTAGTAGACAGGGGGCTTCCGATACGCAGTATTTT.

The chain has TRBV19 and TRBJ1-6; D gene ambiguous. The CDR3 totals 12 residues. Germline values: CDR1 LNHDA, CDR2 SQIVND (reference sequence). V was clipped by 8 bases and J by 10 bases, with 12 bases between them. The CDR3 nucleotides are TGTGCCAGTGGTACTGGTTTCTCACCCCTCCACTTT. It yields the protein CASGTGFSPLHF.

J is TRBJ1-6 and V is TRBV3-1 (or the pseudogene TRBV3-2); the D is unclear. The length of the CDR3 is 14 residues. Trimming pared 5 bases from V and 4 bases from J, leaving 9 bases between. Germline V gene lookup returns CDR1 LGHDT and CDR2 YNNKEL (reference sequence). The CDR3: CASSSAQYNSPLHF. The CDR3 bases are TGTGCCAGCAGCTCAGCCCAATATAATTCACCCCTCCACTTT.

The rearrangement joins TRBV18 to TRBJ2-5; 7 bases are a match to TRBD1. The CDR3 length is 14 residues. CDR1 and CDR2 (germline): KGHSH, LQKENI. Trimming removed 2 bases from V and 2 bases from J; junction bases left unmatched: 2. CDR3 DNA sequence: TGTGCCAGCTCACCAAAGGGGGCACAAGAGACCCAGTACTTC. It yields the protein CASSPKGAQETQYF.

V usage is TRBV6-5 and J usage is TRBJ1-4; D unresolved. The germline V gene has CDR1 MNHEY and CDR2 SVGAGI. V lost 5 bases and J 6 bases, leaving 16 bases between the germline ends. This CDR3 comprises 15 residues. The CDR3 loop reads CASSSRVSYDEKLFF. CDR3 coding DNA: TGTGCCAGCAGTAGCCGGGTCTCCTACGATGAAAAACTGTTTTTT.

The chain joins TRBV12-5 to TRBJ1-5; D not certain. V gave up 0 bases and J gave up 7 bases, with 7 bases separating them. In germline, CDR1 is LGHNT, CDR2 FRNRAP. This CDR3 spans 13 amino acids. The CDR3 bases are TGTGCTAGTGGTTTGGTTTCTGCGCAGCCCCAGCATTTT. Translating it yields CASGLVSAQPQHF.

This clone was seen once. The chain has TRBV4-3 and TRBJ1-5; no firm D call. This CDR3 spans 15 amino acids. V shed 0 bases and J shed 2 bases, with 8 bases lying between them. Germline V CDR1 and CDR2: LGHNA, YSLEER. In DNA form, the CDR3 reads TGCGCCAGCAGCCAAGATGGGTCGGGCAATCAGCCCCAGCATTTT. Amino acids: CASSQDGSGNQPQHF.

This chain uses TRBV7-9 with TRBJ2-7, with 11 bases matching TRBD2. The CDR3 consists of 15 residues. The germline V gene has CDR1 SEHNR and CDR2 FQNEAQ (reference sequence). Trimming removed 6 bases from V and 5 bases from J; junction bases left unmatched: 9. The CDR3 DNA follows: TGTGCCAGCAGTCACCGACTAGCGGGGCACCACGAGCAGTACTTC. It is translated as CASSHRLAGHHEQYF.